The present T cell receptor beta chain was sequenced within a study of T cells in Graves' hyperthyroidism and ophthalmopathy. Study background: Blood from the periphery was taken at initial diagnosis, before any treatment.

In this sample, this clonotype turned up many times. The antigen is undetermined. Overall study results and limits: Expanded thyroid clonotypes (above 0.001) were mostly also found in blood.

Amplification yielded TCR beta CDR3 regions, with RNA transcripts as the source. A set of HTBI primers served as the primers for a first-round RT-PCR of the TCR CDR3. TCRdb reprocessed the multiplex PCR reads via MiXCR and lists one record per CDR3 protein. The sample contains some 740,000 distinct CDR3 sequences, 14% of which appear only once. Patients showing uncontrolled infection, other autoimmune disease, pregnancy or lactation were ineligible. Clinical symptoms, serum thyroxine and TRAb, thyroid ultrasound and orbital computed tomography together formed the diagnostic basis. The sequenced material came from blood. The sequence was obtained from a young woman with Graves' hyperthyroidism.

CDR3 amino acids: CASSRQAIPSGDTQYF. Here the CDR3 DNA reads TGTGCCAGCTCACGACAGGCGATTCCTTCTGGAGATACGCAGTATTTT. The V call is TRBV18, the J call TRBJ2-3, with D possibly TRBD1 on 6 matching bases. The CDR3 loop spans 16 amino acids. From germline, CDR1 is KGHSH and CDR2 LQKENI. Trimming removed 4 bases at V and 5 bases at J, with 19 bases between.